These T cell receptor beta chains were read from a single sample in a study of blood T cell repertoires in COVID-19. Repertoires were generated with immunoSEQ multiplex PCR, while TCRdb's copy carries only in-frame clones and drops some. The profile shows about 260,000 clones, more than 75% of them singletons. Sequencing was done on a sample of peripheral blood. These receptors were collected from a woman aged 50 to 60 with acute or convalescent COVID-19. Both conserved end residues are trimmed from each CDR3. The D gene is left open where the match is weak.

v_call	d_call	j_call	cdr3_aa
TRBV7-2	NA	TRBJ2-1	ASNLQAGIGNEQF
TRBV5-1	TRBD2	TRBJ2-7	ASSLQGLGSYEQY
TRBV5-1	NA	TRBJ2-1	ASSLGGSTYNEQF
TRBV18	NA	TRBJ1-5	ASSPRRGATLGNQPQH
TRBV29-1	TRBD1	TRBJ1-2	SVEPQGALHGYT
TRBV7-9	NA	TRBJ1-5	ASSSRQTNQPQH
TRBV12-3/TRBV12-4	NA	TRBJ2-5	ASRAGAQETQY
TRBV18	TRBD2	TRBJ2-7	ASSGTSGGSSYEQY
TRBV7-8	TRBD2	TRBJ2-1	ASSELAGGSYNEQF
TRBV29-1	TRBD2	TRBJ2-1	SVDGLAGGLYNEQF
TRBV7-2	TRBD2	TRBJ2-7	ASSSAAASGSYEQY
TRBV19	NA	TRBJ1-2	AVKRGGNYGYT
TRBV5-1	TRBD1	TRBJ2-2	ASSFQSLTGAIGELF
TRBV7-3	NA	TRBJ2-1	ASSTGTSYNEQF
TRBV4-2	NA	TRBJ1-2	ASSQGGGTGYGYT
TRBV7-2	NA	TRBJ1-3	ASASGSGNTIY
TRBV19	NA	TRBJ2-7	ASSHGTGPGEQY
TRBV6-2/TRBV6-3	NA	TRBJ2-1	ASRYGGSSYNEQF
TRBV19	TRBD1	TRBJ2-2	ASSTQHPSTGIDGELF
TRBV2	NA	TRBJ1-1	ASSAQGRNTEAF
TRBV5-4	NA	TRBJ2-1	ASSWSGTSHNEQF
TRBV2	TRBD1	TRBJ2-3	ASNGQGVWADTQY
TRBV11-1	NA	TRBJ2-7	ASSLGGHRVSEQY
TRBV28	NA	TRBJ1-2	ASSPPPGDYGYT
TRBV19	NA	TRBJ1-5	ASATGRHEPQH
TRBV27	NA	TRBJ2-7	ASSSYTNSYEQY
TRBV28	TRBD2	TRBJ2-7	ASTFPGLAGGRSYEQY
TRBV29-1	TRBD1	TRBJ2-7	SVGGTGDYEQY
TRBV7-9	TRBD1	TRBJ1-1	ASSPDRLNTEAF
TRBV15	TRBD1	TRBJ1-2	ATSRNHNRGLYGYT
TRBV9	NA	TRBJ2-2	ASSVQPGTTNTGELF
TRBV3-1/TRBV3-2	NA	TRBJ1-3	ASSKRSGNTIY
TRBV2	TRBD1	TRBJ2-3	ASSSDRAGTDTQY
TRBV21-1	NA	TRBJ2-3	ASSRSGHTDTQY
TRBV19	TRBD1	TRBJ1-2	ASSITLGQVGGYT
TRBV6-5	NA	TRBJ1-2	ASSGGGTNYGYT
TRBV27	TRBD2	TRBJ2-3	ASSLVSGRADTQY
TRBV7-8	NA	TRBJ1-6	ASSLRIRNSPLH
TRBV18	NA	TRBJ2-7	ASSPTSDTSEQY
TRBV10-3	TRBD1	TRBJ2-3	AISGTMGTGGITDTQY
TRBV2	NA	TRBJ2-4	ASKLGGVGDIQY
TRBV9	NA	TRBJ1-5	ASSKGDQPQH
TRBV24-1	NA	TRBJ1-5	ATSDLADQPQH
TRBV6-2/TRBV6-3	NA	TRBJ2-5	ASSYSMSDQETQY
TRBV7-2	NA	TRBJ2-2	ASSLAGVPGELF
TRBV3-1/TRBV3-2	TRBD1	TRBJ1-3	ASSLRTGFGNTIY